This T cell receptor (beta chain) stems from a study of cytomegalovirus exposure and HLA in healthy donors. This clone was seen just once. Primers included in the PCR were 60 Vbeta and 13 Jbeta primers. The repertoire was sequenced with immunoSEQ multiplex PCR; TCRdb's copy has only in-frame clones and lacks some. The table has 180,000 or so clones, over 60% seen once; the top ten hold around 1.5%. The sequence derives from a man in his late teens or twenties in good health and CMV-seronegative. The sequenced sample was PBMCs.

CDR3 in DNA: TGTGCCAGCAGTTTATATACTAGCGGGGTTGGGGAGCTGTTTTTT. This codes for CASSLYTSGVGELFF. The chain combines TRBV28 with TRBJ2-2; TRBD2 matches at 10 bases. This CDR3 has 15 amino acids. J lost 8 bases, V lost 1 base, and 4 bases had no gene match. Germline V gene sequence: CDR1 MDHEN, CDR2 SYDVKM.